This TCR beta chain stems from a study of response to subunit inactivated influenza vaccine. MiXCR, run by TCRdb on the RT-PCR reads, gives a single entry per CDR3 protein. This table has 150,000 to 200,000 distinct CDR3 sequences, approximately 12% appearing once. Trimming pared 4 bases from V and 1 base from J, leaving 7 bases between. The germline V gene has CDR1 LGHNA and CDR2 YSLEER. The CDR3 length is 13 residues. The sample holds a few counts of this clonotype. These data also formed part of another study, on T cells expressing NK-cell markers. From that second work: 5'RACE template switching built TCR beta cDNA with unique molecular identifiers.

The sequenced sample was CD8+ T cells sorted from PBMCs, obtained about 12 days after vaccination. The clonotype originates from a man aged 50 to 60 who received an inactivated influenza vaccine. The J gene is TRBJ1-1, the V gene TRBV4-3; D uncertain. The chain's CDR3 is CASSPRRNTEAFF. The DNA for the CDR3 is TGCGCCAGCAGCCCCCGGCGGAACACTGAAGCTTTCTTT.